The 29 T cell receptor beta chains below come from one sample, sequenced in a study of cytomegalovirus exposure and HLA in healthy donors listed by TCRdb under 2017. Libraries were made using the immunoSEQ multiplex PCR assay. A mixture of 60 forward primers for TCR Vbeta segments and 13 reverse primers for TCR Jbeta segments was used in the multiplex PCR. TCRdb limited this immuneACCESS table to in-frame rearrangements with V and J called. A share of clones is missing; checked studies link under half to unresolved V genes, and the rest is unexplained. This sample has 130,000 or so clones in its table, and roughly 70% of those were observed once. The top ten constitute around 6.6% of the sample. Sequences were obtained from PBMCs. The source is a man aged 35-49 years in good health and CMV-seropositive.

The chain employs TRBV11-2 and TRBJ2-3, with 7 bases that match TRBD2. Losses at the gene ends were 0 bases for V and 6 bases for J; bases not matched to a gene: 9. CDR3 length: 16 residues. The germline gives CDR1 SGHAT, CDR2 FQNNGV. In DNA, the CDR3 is TGTGCCAGCAGCTTAGAAGCGTCCGGGAGGTTGGATACGCAGTATTTT. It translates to CASSLEASGRLDTQYF.

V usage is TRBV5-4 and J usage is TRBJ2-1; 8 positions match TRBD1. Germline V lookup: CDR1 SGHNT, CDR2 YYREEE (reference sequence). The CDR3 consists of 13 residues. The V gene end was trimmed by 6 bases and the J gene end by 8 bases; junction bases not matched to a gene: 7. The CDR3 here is CASTLDRADEQFF. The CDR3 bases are TGTGCCAGCACCCTGGACAGGGCCGATGAGCAGTTCTTC.

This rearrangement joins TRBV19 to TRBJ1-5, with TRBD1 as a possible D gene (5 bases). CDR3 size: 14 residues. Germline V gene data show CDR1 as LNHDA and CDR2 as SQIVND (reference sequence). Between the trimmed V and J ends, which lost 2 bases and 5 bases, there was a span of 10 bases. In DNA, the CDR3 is TGTGCCAGTAGTATATTCAGGGATTATCAGCCCCAGCATTTT. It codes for CASSIFRDYQPQHF.

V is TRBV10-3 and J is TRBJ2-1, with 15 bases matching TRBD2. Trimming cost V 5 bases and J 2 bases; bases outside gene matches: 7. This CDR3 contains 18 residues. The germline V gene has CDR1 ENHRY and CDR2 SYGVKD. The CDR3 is CAISTGTSGRKPYNEQFF. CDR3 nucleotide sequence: TGTGCCATCAGTACCGGGACTAGCGGGAGGAAACCCTACAATGAGCAGTTCTTC.

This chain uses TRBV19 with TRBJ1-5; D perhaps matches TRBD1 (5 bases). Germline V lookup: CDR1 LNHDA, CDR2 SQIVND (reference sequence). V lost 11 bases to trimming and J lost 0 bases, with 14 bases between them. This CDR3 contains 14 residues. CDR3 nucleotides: TGTGCCTCCCTTCTAAGGGGTAGCAATCAGCCCCAGCATTTT. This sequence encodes CASLLRGSNQPQHF.

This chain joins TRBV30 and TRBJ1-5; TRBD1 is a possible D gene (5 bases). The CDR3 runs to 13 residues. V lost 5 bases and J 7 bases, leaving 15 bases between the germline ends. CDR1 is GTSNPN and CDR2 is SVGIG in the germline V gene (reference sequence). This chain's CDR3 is CAWGKRGGQPQHF. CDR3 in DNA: TGTGCCTGGGGGAAAAGGGGAGGCCAGCCCCAGCATTTT. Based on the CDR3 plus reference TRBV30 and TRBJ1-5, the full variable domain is SQTIHQWPATLVQPVGSPLSLECTVEGTSNPNLYWYRQAAGRGLQLLFYSVGIGQISSEVPQNLSASRPQDRQFILSSKKLLLSDSGFYLCAWGKRGGQPQHFGDGTRLSIL.

CDR3 loop: CASSYPGLKTSGELFF. CDR3 coding DNA: TGTGCCAGCAGCTATCCAGGGCTTAAAACAAGCGGGGAGCTGTTTTTT. The genes are TRBV5-4 and TRBJ2-2, with a weak D call TRBD1 (5 bases). Germline V CDR1 and CDR2: SGHNT, YYREEE (reference sequence). The CDR3 loop spans 16 amino acids. Trimming removed 3 bases from V and 7 bases from J, with 19 bases in between.

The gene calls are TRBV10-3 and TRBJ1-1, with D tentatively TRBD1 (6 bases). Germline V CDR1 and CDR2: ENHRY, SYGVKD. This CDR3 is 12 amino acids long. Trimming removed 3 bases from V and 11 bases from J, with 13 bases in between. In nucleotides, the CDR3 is TGTGCCATCAGTGAAGAGGGGGTATGGGCTTTCTTT. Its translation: CAISEEGVWAFF.

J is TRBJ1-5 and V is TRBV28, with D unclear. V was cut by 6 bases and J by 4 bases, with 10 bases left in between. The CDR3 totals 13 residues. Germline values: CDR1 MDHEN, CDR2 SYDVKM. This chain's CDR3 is CASSSPRNQPQHF. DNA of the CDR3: TGTGCCAGCAGCTCACCCCGGAATCAGCCCCAGCATTTT. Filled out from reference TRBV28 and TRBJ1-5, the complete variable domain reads DVKVTQSSRYLVKRTGEKVFLECVQDMDHENMFWYRQDPGLGLRLIYFSYDVKMKEKGDIPEGYSVSREKKERFSLILESASTNQTSMYLCASSSPRNQPQHFGDGTRLSIL.

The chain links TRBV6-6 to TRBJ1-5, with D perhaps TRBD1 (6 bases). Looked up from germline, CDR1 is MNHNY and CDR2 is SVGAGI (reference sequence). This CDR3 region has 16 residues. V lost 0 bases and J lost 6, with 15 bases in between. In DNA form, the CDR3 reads TGTGCCAGCAGTTACTCTCCCGGGACACAAAGTCAGCCCCAGCATTTT. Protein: CASSYSPGTQSQPQHF.

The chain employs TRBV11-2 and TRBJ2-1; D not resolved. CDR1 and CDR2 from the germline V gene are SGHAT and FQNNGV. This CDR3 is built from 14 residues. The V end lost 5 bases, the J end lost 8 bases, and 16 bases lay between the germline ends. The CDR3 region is CASSRRLQWDEQFF. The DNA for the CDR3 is TGTGCCAGCAGCCGCAGGTTACAGTGGGATGAGCAGTTCTTC.

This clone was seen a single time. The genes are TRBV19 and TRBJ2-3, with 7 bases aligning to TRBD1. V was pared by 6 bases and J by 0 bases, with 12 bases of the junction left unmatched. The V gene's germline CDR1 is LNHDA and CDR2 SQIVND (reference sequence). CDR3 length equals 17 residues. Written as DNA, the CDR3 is TGTGCCAGTAGCCGCGCCCGACAGGGCGTAAGCACAGATACGCAGTATTTT. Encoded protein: CASSRARQGVSTDTQYF.

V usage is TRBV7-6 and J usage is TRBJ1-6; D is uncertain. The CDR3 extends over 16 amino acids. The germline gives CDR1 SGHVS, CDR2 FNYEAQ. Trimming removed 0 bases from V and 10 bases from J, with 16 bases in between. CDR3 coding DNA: TGTGCCAGCAGCTTAGCGCTGGGAGGGTTTGGATCACCCCTCCACTTT. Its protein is CASSLALGGFGSPLHF.

CDR3 DNA sequence: TGCGCCAGCAGCCAAGGAGGGACAGGAGACACAGATACGCAGTATTTT. Encoded protein: CASSQGGTGDTDTQYF. The chain joins TRBV4-1 to TRBJ2-3; 8 bases are a match to TRBD1. The germline V gene has CDR1 MGHRA and CDR2 YSYEKL. The length of the CDR3 is 16 residues. The V gene end was trimmed by 1 base and the J gene end by 2 bases; junction bases not matched to a gene: 5.

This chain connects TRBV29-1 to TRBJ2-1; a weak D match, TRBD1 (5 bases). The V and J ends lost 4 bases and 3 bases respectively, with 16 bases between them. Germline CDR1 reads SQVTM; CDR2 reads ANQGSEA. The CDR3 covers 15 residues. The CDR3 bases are TGCAGCGTTGGGAGTCTTCGGACACACTACAATGAGCAGTTCTTC. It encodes CSVGSLRTHYNEQFF.

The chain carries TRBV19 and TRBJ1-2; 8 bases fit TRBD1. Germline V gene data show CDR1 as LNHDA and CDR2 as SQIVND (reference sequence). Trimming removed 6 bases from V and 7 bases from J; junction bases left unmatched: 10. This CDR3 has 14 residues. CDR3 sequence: CASSLQGAFSGYTF. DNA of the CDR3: TGTGCCAGTAGCCTTCAGGGGGCGTTCAGTGGCTACACCTTC.

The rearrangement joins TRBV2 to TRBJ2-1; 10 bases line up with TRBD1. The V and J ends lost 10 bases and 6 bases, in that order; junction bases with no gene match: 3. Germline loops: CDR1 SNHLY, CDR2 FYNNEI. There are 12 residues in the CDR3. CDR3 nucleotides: TGTGCCACCAGGACAGGGGGCAATGAGCAGTTCTTC. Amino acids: CATRTGGNEQFF.

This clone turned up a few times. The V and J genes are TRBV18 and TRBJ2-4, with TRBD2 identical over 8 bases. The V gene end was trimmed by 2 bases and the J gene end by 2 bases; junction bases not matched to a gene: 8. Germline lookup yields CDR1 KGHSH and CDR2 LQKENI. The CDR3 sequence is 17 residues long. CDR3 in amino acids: CASSPVLAGGTKNIQYF. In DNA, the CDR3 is TGTGCCAGCTCACCAGTTCTGGCGGGGGGTACCAAAAACATTCAGTACTTC. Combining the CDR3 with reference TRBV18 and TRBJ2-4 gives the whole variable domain NAGVMQNPRHLVRRRGQEARLRCSPMKGHSHVYWYRQLPEEGLKFMVYLQKENIIDESGMPKERFSAEFPKEGPSILRIQQVVRGDSAAYFCASSPVLAGGTKNIQYFGAGTRLSVL.

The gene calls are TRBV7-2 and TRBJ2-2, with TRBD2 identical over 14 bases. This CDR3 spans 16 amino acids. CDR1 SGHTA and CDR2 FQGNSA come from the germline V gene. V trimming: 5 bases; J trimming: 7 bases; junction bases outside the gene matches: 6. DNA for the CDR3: TGTGCCAGCAGCCGAGGACTAGCGGGGGGAATCGGGGAGCTGTTTTTT. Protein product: CASSRGLAGGIGELFF.

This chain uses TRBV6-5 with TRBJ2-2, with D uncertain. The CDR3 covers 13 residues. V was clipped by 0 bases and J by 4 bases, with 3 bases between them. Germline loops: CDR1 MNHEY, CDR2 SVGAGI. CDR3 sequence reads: CASSYSVTGELFF. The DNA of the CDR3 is TGTGCCAGCAGTTACTCCGTCACCGGGGAGCTGTTTTTT.

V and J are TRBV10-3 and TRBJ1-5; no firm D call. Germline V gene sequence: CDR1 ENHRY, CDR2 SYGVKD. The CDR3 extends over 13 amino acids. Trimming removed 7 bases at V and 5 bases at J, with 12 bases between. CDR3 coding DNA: TGTGCCATCAAGAGGGAGCCCGATCAGCCCCAGCATTTT. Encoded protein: CAIKREPDQPQHF.

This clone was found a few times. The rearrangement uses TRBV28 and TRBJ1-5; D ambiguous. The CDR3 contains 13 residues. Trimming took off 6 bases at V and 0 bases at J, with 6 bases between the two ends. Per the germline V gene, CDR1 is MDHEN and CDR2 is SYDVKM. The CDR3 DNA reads TGTGCCAGCAGATCTAATAGCAATCAGCCCCAGCATTTT. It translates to CASRSNSNQPQHF.

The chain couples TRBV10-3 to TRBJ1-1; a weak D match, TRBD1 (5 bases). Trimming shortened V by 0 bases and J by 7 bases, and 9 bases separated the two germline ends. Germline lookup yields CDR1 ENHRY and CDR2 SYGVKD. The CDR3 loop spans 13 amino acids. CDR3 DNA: TGTGCCATCAGTGAGTCAGGGGTTAGTGAAGCTTTCTTT. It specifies CAISESGVSEAFF.

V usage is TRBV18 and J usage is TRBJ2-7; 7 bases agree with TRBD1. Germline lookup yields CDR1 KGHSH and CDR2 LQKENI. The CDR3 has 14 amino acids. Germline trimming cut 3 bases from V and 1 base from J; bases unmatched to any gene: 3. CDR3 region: CASSPDRLSYEQYF. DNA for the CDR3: TGTGCCAGCTCACCGGACAGGTTATCCTACGAGCAGTACTTC.

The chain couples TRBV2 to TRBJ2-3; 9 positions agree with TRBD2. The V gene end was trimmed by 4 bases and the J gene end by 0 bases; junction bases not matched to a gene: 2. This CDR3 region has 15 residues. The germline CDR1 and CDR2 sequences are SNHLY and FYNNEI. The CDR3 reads CASSALAGSTDTQYF. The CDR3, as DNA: TGTGCCAGCAGTGCCCTAGCGGGAAGCACAGATACGCAGTATTTT.

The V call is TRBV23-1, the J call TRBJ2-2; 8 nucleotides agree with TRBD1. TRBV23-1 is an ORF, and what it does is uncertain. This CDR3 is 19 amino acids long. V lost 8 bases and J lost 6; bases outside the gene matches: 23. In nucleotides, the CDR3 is TGCGCCAGCTTCCGGGCACTGATAGTCGGTAACAGGGGGGCCGGGGAGCTGTTTTTT. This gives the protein CASFRALIVGNRGAGELFF.

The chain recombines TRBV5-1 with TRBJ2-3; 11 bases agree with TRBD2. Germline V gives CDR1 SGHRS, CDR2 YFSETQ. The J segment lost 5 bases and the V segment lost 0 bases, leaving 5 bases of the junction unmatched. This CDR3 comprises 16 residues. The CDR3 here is CASSLGLAGRVDTQYF. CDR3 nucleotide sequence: TGCGCCAGCAGCTTGGGACTAGCGGGACGAGTAGATACGCAGTATTTT.

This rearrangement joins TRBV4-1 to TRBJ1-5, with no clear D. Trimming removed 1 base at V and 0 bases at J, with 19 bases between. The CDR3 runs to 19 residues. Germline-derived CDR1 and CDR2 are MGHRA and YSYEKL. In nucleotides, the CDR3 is TGCGCCAGCAGCCAAGGTGGTCGCGGGGATGGATATAGCAATCAGCCCCAGCATTTT. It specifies CASSQGGRGDGYSNQPQHF.

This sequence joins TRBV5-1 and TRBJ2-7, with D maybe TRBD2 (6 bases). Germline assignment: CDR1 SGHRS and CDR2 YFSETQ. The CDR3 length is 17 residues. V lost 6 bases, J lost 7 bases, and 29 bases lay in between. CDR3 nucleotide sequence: TGCGCCAGCACTCCCCAGATCGGGGGTTACTCCCTGGGAGAGCAGTACTTC. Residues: CASTPQIGGYSLGEQYF.